The clone carrying this T cell receptor (beta chain) was counted many times. 5'RACE with 10-nucleotide random UMIs produced the cDNA. Each CDR3 protein gets one entry after TCRdb re-called the 5' RACE reads with MiXCR. This table has 65,000 to 90,000 distinct CDR3 sequences, 10% appearing once. This sample stems from a study of neurological immune-mediated disorders. This CDR3 spans 17 amino acids. In germline, CDR1 is SGDLS, CDR2 YYNGEE. V lost 0 bases to trimming and J lost 3 bases; unmatched junction nucleotides: 7. The chain is built from TRBV9 and TRBJ2-1; 9 bases map to TRBD2. Input material: PBMCs. The receptor was derived from a man between 35 and 55 years old in good health. This chain's CDR3 is CASSVGGAGGRYNEQFF. CDR3 coding DNA: TGTGCCAGCAGCGTAGGAGGCGCGGGGGGGCGCTACAATGAGCAGTTCTTC.